This T cell receptor (beta chain) was recovered during a study of T-cell memory formation after mild COVID-19 (dated by TCRdb to the early 2020s). Notes on the research overall: Most TCR sequence clusters were specific to one of the two donors. Two young, previously healthy adult volunteers made up the cohort, one male and one female. In two donors, T-cell clones that expanded and contracted after mild COVID-19 were followed by sequencing TCRalpha and TCRbeta repertoires longitudinally.

Ficoll-Paque density gradient centrifugation was used to isolate PBMCs. Sequencing used an Illumina NovaSeq 6000. Using 5'RACE with constant-segment primers, TCRalpha and TCRbeta cDNA libraries were constructed, with sample barcodes and unique molecular identifiers added in the process. RNA was extracted from every sample with Trizol reagent. Amplification of the libraries took two PCR steps, and the second step added a second sample barcode plus Illumina TruSeq adapters. The libraries were sequenced on an Illumina NovaSeq using 2 x 150 bp paired-end reads. The original pipeline was this. With migec v1.2.7, reads were demultiplexed and then collapsed into UMI-guided consensus sequences. With mixcr v2.1.11, UMI consensuses were aligned to TRA and TRB V and J templates and assembled into clonotypes. A clonotype was counted as expanded or contracted only when both edgeR and NoisET called the clonotype significant, with the noise models trained on biological replicates. edgeR calls used a false discovery rate-adjusted p below 0.01 and a log2 fold-change threshold of 1. As an exploratory analysis of dynamics, max-normalized trajectories of the 1000 most abundant clonotypes were examined with PCA combined with hierarchical clustering. Separately sequenced CD4+ and CD8+ repertoires were used to assign the CD4 or CD8 phenotype of responding clones. The public reads were reprocessed in TCRdb via fastp at Q25 and MiXCR, keeping in-frame beta chains. Merged by CDR3 protein, the rows form single entries marked with the most common genes and DNA. The V and J calls follow TCRdb's processing rather than the paper's. The sample table contains roughly 180,000 distinct CDR3 sequences; only one count was recorded for less than 20% of them. Jointly, the top ten make up around 3.9% of the sample.

A remark on this clonotype: Its cognate antigen has yet to be identified. The record has no base qualities; no much larger clone is one base away.

From cysteine to phenylalanine, the CDR3 is 15 amino acids long. CDR3 DNA is the only sequence kept; it has 45 bases, read in frame from the first base. V lost 0 bases and J lost 4 bases, and the count of bases not matched to a germline gene is 4. CDR1 MNHEY and CDR2 SVGAGI were looked up in the germline V gene. Findings and caveats that apply to the study as a whole: Contracting CD4+ clones turned up mainly in the CM and EM memory subsets, whereas EMRA was where CD8+ clones were enriched. Only two mild cases were covered in the study, and larger cohorts including severe cases with pre-infection samples were considered necessary. Some responding clones were found in pre-infection memory, which suggests that pre-existing cross-reactive memory T cells took part in the SARS-CoV-2 response. From day 15 to 85, contracting clones showed balanced CD4/CD8 phenotypes, whereas a second wave of clones that expanded from day 15 to 37 leaned towards CD4+. SARS-CoV-2 specificity was not confirmed for the second-wave clones peaking on day 37.

Sample: PBMCs or a T cell subset sorted from them (not recorded which). The V gene is TRBV6-5 and the J gene is TRBJ2-7, with 9 junctional bases fitting TRBD1. The source of this sequence is a man younger than 35 who had mild COVID-19 (a few samples of this study predate the infection). The sample titles of this study are shuffled in the database, so cell type and time point are left out; the donor was told from shared clones. The DNA sequence is given as TGTGCCAGCAGTTACTCAGGGACAGGGCAGTACGAGCAGTACTTC. Its translation is CASSYSGTGQYEQYF.